There are a few counts of the clone carrying this TCR beta chain. V dropped 5 bases and J dropped 9 bases, with 7 bases sitting between them. Germline CDR1 and CDR2: SEHNR and FQNEAQ (reference sequence). The CDR3 contains 11 residues. The sample originates from a study of blood T cells in healthy people across ages. The second PCR ran roughly 6 to 11 cycles with a sample-barcoded 5' primer and J-beta primers. TCRdb processed the 5' RACE reads anew with MiXCR; each CDR3 protein has one entry. The sample has 800,000 to 950,000 distinct CDR3 sequences, 35% to 40% seen once. J is TRBJ2-2 and V is TRBV7-9, with D unclear. The sequenced sample was blood. The origin of this receptor is a man between 18 and 35 years old in good health. Here the CDR3 DNA reads TGTGCCAGCAGCCCAACATGGGAGCTGTTTTTT. It yields the protein CASSPTWELFF. The full variable domain, in which reference TRBV7-9 and TRBJ2-2 provide the parts outside the CDR3, is DTGVSQNPRHKITKRGQNVTFRCDPISEHNRLYWYRQTLGQGPEFLTYFQNEAQLEKSRLLSDRFSAERPKGSFSTLEIQRTEQGDSAMYLCASSPTWELFFGEGSRLTVL.